The clone carrying this TCR beta chain was counted a single time. The antigen remains undetermined. This sample stems from a study of cytomegalovirus exposure and HLA in healthy donors. The ends were cut back, 3 bases at V and 5 bases at J, with 14 bases in the middle. The CDR3 sequence is 14 residues long. Germline assignment: CDR1 SGDLS and CDR2 YYNGEE. Study outcomes and limitations: In an earlier analysis, most TCR beta V segments were productive about 87% or about 30% of the time. Rare TCR sequences dominated, though some public TCRs recurred in many donors. Later analysis identified a missense DCLRE1C variant that was linked to TCR beta V- and J-gene trimming. The classifier reportedly diagnosed cytomegalovirus status with high sensitivity and specificity.

The PCR made use of 60 Vbeta and 13 Jbeta primers. Produced via immunoSEQ multiplex PCR; TCRdb's table is partial and in-frame only. The sample records under 150,000 clones, 65% to 90% being singletons. The sequence derives from a man aged 18-30 years in good health and CMV-seronegative. The chain couples TRBV9 to TRBJ1-2; perhaps TRBD1 as D (5 bases). Sequencing used PBMCs. CDR3 sequence: CASSGGDERYGYTF. DNA of the CDR3: TGTGCCAGCAGCGGGGGGGACGAAAGGTATGGCTACACCTTC.